The sequence of this T cell receptor beta chain was determined in a study of T cell responses to AZD1222 COVID-19 vaccine (dated by TCRdb to the early 2020s). Regarding the complete study: A total of just over 230 trial participants underwent TCR sequencing, of whom about 210 had received two doses of AZD1222 and some 25 had received two doses of the MenACWY control vaccine. Trial participants were enrolled by age into 18-55, 56-69 and 70-plus year subgroups, with around 150, 28 and 57 TCR-sequenced participants respectively.

General findings and caveats noted by the study authors: After two AZD1222 doses, spike-specific TCR breadth and depth were significantly higher than at day 0 and than in MenACWY recipients. In the small 56-69-year group, the increase in depth fell short of significance, most likely because of low power. Because no day 14 peak-response samples were available, repertoires were characterized only after the peak T cell response. CD4 TCRs associated with the vaccine covered the entire spike protein, and the dominant responses were in regions 160-218 and 743-854. Conclusions about previously exposed vaccinees are limited, since just five to seven AZD1222 recipients were seropositive for SARS-CoV-2 at baseline. Participants were mostly white British and included more females than males, and it was suggested by the authors that clonal diversity may have been underestimated. Reportedly, close to half of the unique spike-specific TCRs recognized epitopes lying outside the regions that are mutated in the B.1.351 and B.1.1.7 variants.

The CDR3 regions of human TCRbeta chains were analyzed by immunosequencing. From the authors' description of their analysis: Repertoire TCRs were matched against a reference library of SARS-CoV-2-specific TCRs generated with the MIRA antigen-specificity platform. Breadth was defined as the fraction of unique TCRs that were SARS-CoV-2-associated. Depth was defined as the fraction of total T cells that were SARS-CoV-2-associated. Using the MIRA data, each spike-specific TCR was assigned both to the spike region to which the TCR was reactive and to a CD4 or CD8 class. Log10-transformed breadth and depth values were compared by one-way ANOVA with Sidak's multiple comparisons tests. In its TCRdb copy, this immuneACCESS table keeps in-frame sequences only and misses some clones. Where compared with another copy, unresolved V genes explain less than half of these, and the others have no known cause. That table is the source of V, J and clone size, and D and trimming were worked out from the DNA. This sample holds some 130,000 clones; approximately 91% were observed only once. Approximately 1.1% of the sample rests with the top ten.

Note on this clone: There is no known antigen for this receptor. The record has no base qualities; no much larger clone is one base away.

This specimen's time point label, interpreted: about 28 days (+/-7) after the second vaccine dose. AZD1222 recipients whose second dose came at about 4 weeks and those whose second dose came at about 12 weeks were combined into one group, since spike-specific TCR depth and breadth did not differ between the two schedules. Samples from vaccinated people were obtained from the UK trials COV001 and COV002, which included a single-blind randomized controlled phase 2/3 trial of AZD1222 (ChAdOx1 nCoV-19) in healthy adults. For TCRbeta chain sequencing, PBMC samples were collected from trial participants at day 0 and at day 28 after the second dose. The sequence derives from an adult who received the AZD1222 COVID-19 vaccine. Sample: peripheral blood, taken 28 days after the second AZD1222 dose.

The CDR3 reads CASSPLGSTYNEQFF. The bases read TGTGCCAGCTCACCTCTGGGGAGCACCTACAATGAGCAGTTCTTC. The chain was built from TRBV18 and TRBJ2-1; the best D guess is TRBD2, with 5 bases matching. The CDR3 sequence holds 15 residues, the cysteine and phenylalanine included. The entry retains the CDR3 DNA only, 45 bases that are in frame from base 1. Based on the germline V gene, the CDR1 and CDR2 sequences are KGHSH and LQKENI. The junction shows trimming of 3 bases on V and 2 bases on J, plus 11 bases between the germline ends.